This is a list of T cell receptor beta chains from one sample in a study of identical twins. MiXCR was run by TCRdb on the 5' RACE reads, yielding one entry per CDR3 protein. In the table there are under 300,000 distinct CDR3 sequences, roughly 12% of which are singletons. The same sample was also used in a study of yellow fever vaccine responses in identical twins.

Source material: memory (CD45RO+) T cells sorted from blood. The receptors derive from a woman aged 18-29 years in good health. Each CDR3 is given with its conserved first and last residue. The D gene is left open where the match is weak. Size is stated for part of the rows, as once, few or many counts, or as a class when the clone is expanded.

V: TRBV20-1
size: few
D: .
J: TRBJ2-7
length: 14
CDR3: CSARDPTSSYEQYF
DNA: TGCAGTGCTAGAGATCCAACTAGCTCCTACGAGCAGTACTTC

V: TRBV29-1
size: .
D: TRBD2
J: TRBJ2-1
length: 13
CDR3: CSVTSGGRDEQFF
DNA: TGCAGCGTGACTAGCGGGGGGAGGGATGAGCAGTTCTTC

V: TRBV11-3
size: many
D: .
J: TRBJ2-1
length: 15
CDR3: CASSSRAGSYNEQFF
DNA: TGTGCCAGCAGCTCCAGGGCTGGATCCTACAATGAGCAGTTCTTC

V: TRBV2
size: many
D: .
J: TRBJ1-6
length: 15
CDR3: CASRGSTLSGSPLHF
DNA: TGTGCCAGCCGAGGGAGTACTCTTAGTGGTTCACCCCTCCACTTT

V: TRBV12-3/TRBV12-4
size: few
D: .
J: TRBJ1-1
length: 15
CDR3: CASSLAGSRGPEAFF
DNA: TGTGCCAGCAGTTTAGCGGGTAGCAGGGGACCTGAAGCTTTCTTT

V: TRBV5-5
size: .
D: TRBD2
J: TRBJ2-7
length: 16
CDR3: CASSALPGLAAYEQYF
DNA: TGTGCCAGCAGCGCCTTACCGGGACTAGCGGCCTACGAGCAGTACTTC

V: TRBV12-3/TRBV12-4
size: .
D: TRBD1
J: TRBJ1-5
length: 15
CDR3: CASSFRRGVDQPQHF
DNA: TGTGCCAGCAGTTTTCGCAGGGGGGTTGATCAGCCCCAGCATTTT

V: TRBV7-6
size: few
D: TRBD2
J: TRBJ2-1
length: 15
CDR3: CASSLPTSGYNEQFF
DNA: TGTGCCAGCAGCTTACCGACTAGCGGTTACAATGAGCAGTTCTTC

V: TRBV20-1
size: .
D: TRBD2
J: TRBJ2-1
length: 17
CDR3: CSAPPPATSGGANEQFF
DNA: TGCAGTGCTCCCCCACCCGCGACTAGCGGGGGGGCGAATGAGCAGTTCTTC

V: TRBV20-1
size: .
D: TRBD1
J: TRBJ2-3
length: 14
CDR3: CSAAGQGLTDTQYF
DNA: TGCAGTGCAGCCGGACAGGGGCTCACAGATACGCAGTATTTT

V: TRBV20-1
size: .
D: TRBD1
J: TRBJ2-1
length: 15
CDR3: CSATQKGQGGGEQFF
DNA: TGCAGTGCTACCCAAAAGGGACAGGGTGGTGGAGAGCAGTTCTTC

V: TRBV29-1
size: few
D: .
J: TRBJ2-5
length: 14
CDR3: CSVSTSPNQETQYF
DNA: TGCAGCGTTAGTACCAGCCCCAACCAAGAGACCCAGTACTTC

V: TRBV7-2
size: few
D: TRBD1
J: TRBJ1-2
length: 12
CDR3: CASSTYRGGYTF
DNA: TGTGCCAGCAGCACCTACAGGGGCGGCTACACCTTC

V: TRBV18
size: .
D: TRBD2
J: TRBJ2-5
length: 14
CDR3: CASSPTAGAETQYF
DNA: TGTGCCAGCTCACCAACAGCGGGAGCAGAGACCCAGTACTTC

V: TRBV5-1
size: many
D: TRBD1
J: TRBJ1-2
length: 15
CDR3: CASSLEVGTDYGYTF
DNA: TGCGCCAGCAGCTTGGAGGTTGGGACAGACTATGGCTACACCTTC

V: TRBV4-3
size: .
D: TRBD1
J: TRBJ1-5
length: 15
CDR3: CASSHEGQTPWSQHF
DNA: TGCGCCAGCAGCCATGAGGGACAGACCCCCTGGTCCCAGCATTTT

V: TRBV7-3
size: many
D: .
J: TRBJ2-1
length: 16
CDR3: CASSLVVVPAYNEQFF
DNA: TGTGCCAGCAGCTTAGTAGTAGTCCCAGCCTACAATGAGCAGTTCTTC

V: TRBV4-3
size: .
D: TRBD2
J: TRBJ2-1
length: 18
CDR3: CASSQDATGGSSYNEQFF
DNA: TGCGCCAGCAGCCAAGATGCCACCGGGGGGAGCTCCTACAATGAGCAGTTCTTC

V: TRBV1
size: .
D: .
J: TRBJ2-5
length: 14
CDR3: CTSSQEGLQETQYF
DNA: TGCACCAGCAGCCAAGAGGGACTACAAGAGACCCAGTACTTC

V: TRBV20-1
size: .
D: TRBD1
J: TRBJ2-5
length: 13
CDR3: CSVQGASGETQYF
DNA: TGCAGTGTACAGGGGGCCTCAGGGGAGACCCAGTACTTC

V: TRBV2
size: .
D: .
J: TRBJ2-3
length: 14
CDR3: CASNLRAVTDTQYF
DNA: TGTGCCAGCAATCTTAGAGCGGTCACAGATACGCAGTATTTT

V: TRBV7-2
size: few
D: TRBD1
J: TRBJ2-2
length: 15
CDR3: CASSSEGAEAGELFF
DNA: TGTGCCAGCAGCTCTGAGGGGGCAGAGGCCGGGGAGCTGTTTTTT

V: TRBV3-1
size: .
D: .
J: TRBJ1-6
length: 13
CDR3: CASSQETNSPLHF
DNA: TGTGCCAGCAGCCAAGAAACCAATTCACCCCTCCACTTT

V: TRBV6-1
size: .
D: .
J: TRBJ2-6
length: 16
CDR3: CASTEGHHSGANVQTF
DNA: TGTGCCAGCACTGAAGGACACCACTCTGGGGCCAACGTCCAGACTTTC

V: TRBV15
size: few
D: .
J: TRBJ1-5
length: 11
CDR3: CATGVNQPQHF
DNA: TGTGCCACCGGGGTGAATCAGCCCCAGCATTTT

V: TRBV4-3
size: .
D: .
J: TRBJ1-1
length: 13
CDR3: CASSQEGGTEAFF
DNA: TGCGCCAGCAGCCAAGAGGGTGGCACTGAAGCTTTCTTT

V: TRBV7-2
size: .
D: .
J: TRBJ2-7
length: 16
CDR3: CASSVSLVGSSYEQYF
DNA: TGTGCCAGCAGCGTCTCTTTGGTGGGGAGCTCCTACGAGCAGTACTTC

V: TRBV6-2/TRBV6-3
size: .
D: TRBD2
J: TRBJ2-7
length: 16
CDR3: CASSWAGTRSPYEQYF
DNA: TGTGCCAGCAGTTGGGCCGGGACTAGGTCCCCCTACGAGCAGTACTTC

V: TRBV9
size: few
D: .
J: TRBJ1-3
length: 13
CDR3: CASSVAGANTIYF
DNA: TGTGCCAGCAGCGTAGCTGGGGCAAACACCATATATTTT

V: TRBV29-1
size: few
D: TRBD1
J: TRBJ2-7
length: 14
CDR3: CSVGTGQGAYEQYF
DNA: TGCAGCGTTGGGACGGGACAGGGGGCCTACGAGCAGTACTTC

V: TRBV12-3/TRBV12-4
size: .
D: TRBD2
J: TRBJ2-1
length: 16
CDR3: CASSGDREERNNEQFF
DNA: TGTGCCAGCAGTGGAGACCGGGAGGAAAGAAACAATGAGCAGTTCTTC

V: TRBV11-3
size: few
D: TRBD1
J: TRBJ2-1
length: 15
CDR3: CASSLEGTGGNEQFF
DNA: TGTGCCAGCAGCTTAGAAGGTACAGGGGGCAATGAGCAGTTCTTC

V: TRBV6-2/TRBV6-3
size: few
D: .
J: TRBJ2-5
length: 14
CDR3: CASSYTEAVETQYF
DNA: TGTGCCAGCAGTTACACAGAGGCTGTGGAGACCCAGTACTTC

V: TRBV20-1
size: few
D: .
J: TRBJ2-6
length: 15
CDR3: CSAVPVSAGANVLTF
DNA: TGCAGTGCTGTCCCCGTCTCGGCGGGGGCCAACGTCCTGACTTTC

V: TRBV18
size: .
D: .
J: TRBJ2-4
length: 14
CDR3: CASSPTGSKNIQYF
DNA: TGTGCCAGCTCACCCACAGGGTCCAAAAACATTCAGTACTTC

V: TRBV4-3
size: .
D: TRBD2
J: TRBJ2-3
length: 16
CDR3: CASSQAGTTEGDTQYF
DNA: TGCGCCAGCAGCCAAGCCGGGACTACCGAGGGGGATACGCAGTATTTT

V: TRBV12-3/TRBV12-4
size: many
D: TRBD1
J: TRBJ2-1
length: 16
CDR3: CASSRDRGGSYNEQFF
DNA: TGTGCCAGCAGCCGAGACAGGGGTGGTTCCTACAATGAGCAGTTCTTC

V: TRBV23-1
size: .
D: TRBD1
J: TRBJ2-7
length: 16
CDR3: CASSQLRDRGPYEQYF
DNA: TGCGCCAGCAGCCAACTCCGGGACAGGGGTCCCTACGAGCAGTACTTC

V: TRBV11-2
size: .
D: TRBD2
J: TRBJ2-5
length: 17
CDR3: CASSLLTIEHGGDAQYF
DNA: TGTGCCAGCAGCTTACTTACCATCGAGCACGGGGGGGATGCCCAGTACTTC

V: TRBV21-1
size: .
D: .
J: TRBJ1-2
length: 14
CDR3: CASSKTREDGGYTF
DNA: TGTGCCAGCAGCAAGACAAGAGAGGATGGTGGCTACACCTTC

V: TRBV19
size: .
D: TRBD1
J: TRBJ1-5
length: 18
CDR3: CASSIGRQGRASNQPQHF
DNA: TGTGCCAGTAGTATAGGTAGACAGGGGCGAGCTAGCAATCAGCCCCAGCATTTT

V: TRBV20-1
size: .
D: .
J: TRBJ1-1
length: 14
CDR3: CSARDQGRNTEAFF
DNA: TGCAGTGCTAGAGATCAAGGGAGGAACACTGAAGCTTTCTTT

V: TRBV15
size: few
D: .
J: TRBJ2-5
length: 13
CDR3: CATSRGDQETQYF
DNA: TGTGCCACCAGCAGAGGAGACCAAGAGACCCAGTACTTC

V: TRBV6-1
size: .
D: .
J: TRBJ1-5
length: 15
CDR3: CASSVDGRWGEPQHF
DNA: TGTGCCAGCAGTGTGGATGGACGGTGGGGGGAGCCCCAGCATTTT

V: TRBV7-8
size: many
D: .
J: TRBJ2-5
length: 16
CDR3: CASSLASGLYQETQYF
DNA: TGTGCCAGCAGCTTAGCCAGCGGGTTGTACCAAGAGACCCAGTACTTC